This TCR beta chain was documented in a study of response to subunit inactivated influenza vaccine. Broader study findings: It was suggested by the authors that few new T cells are recruited by each seasonal influenza vaccination.

This clonotype was found many times. Antigen specificity is unknown. In TCRdb, the RT-PCR reads were re-called with MiXCR into one record per CDR3 protein. The sample contains 450,000 to 500,000 distinct CDR3 sequences, roughly 9.7% of which appear only once. V shed 1 base, J shed 9 bases, and the junction held 8 bases outside the gene matches. Looked up from germline, CDR1 is SGHDT and CDR2 is YYEEEE. The CDR3 totals 14 residues. The material was PBMCs from blood, obtained roughly 48 days after vaccination. The gene calls are TRBV5-6 and TRBJ1-2, with TRBD1 matching over 8 bases. This sequence originates from a man aged 45-65 years who received an inactivated influenza vaccine. CDR3 nucleotides: TGTGCCAGCAGCTTGACGGACAGGGCGCTCCGCTACACCTTC. Its protein product is CASSLTDRALRYTF.